This TCR beta chain was sequenced for a study of blood T cell repertoires in COVID-19. Overall study: Sites across the United States, Italy and Spain contributed samples from acute and convalescent COVID-19. The analysed material was cDNA or gDNA that came from T cells, B-cell-depleted T cells, or PBMCs.

V shed 5 bases and J 0 bases; nucleotides not matched to a gene: 8. The germline gives CDR1 MGHDK, CDR2 SYGVNS. This CDR3 is 17 amino acids long. Individuals drawn from around 24 US areas were about 18 to 100 years old. Participant reports of clinical history set cohort assignment. Generated by immunoSEQ multiplex PCR, the TCRdb table keeps only in-frame clones and is missing some. The data contain about 180,000 clones, roughly 86% of them singletons. The chain combines TRBV25-1 with TRBJ2-4; 9 bases agree with TRBD1. This sequence was found in a woman aged 25 to 39 who had recovered from COVID-19. Material: PBMCs or T cells enriched from blood (not recorded which). The CDR3 region is CASSSGTGFLAKNIQYF. The CDR3 coding sequence is TGTGCCAGCAGTTCCGGGACAGGGTTTCTAGCCAAAAACATTCAGTACTTC.